The 26 T cell receptor beta chains presented below share a single source sample, sequenced in a study of blood T cell repertoires in COVID-19. Using immunoSEQ multiplex PCR, the repertoire was profiled, and TCRdb retains in-frame clones only, with some absent. The sample holds more than 300,000 clones; 85% to 90% are singletons and the top ten take 1.2%. The sample consisted of PBMCs or T cells enriched from blood (not recorded which). These receptors were collected from a woman under 30 who had recovered from COVID-19.

The chain couples TRBV28 to TRBJ1-3, with D perhaps matching TRBD1 (6 bases). Germline assignment: CDR1 MDHEN and CDR2 SYDVKM. Trimming removed 6 bases from V and 0 bases from J, with 12 bases in between. This CDR3 spans 15 amino acids. CDR3 sequence: CASSPDSISGNTIYF. DNA for the CDR3: TGTGCCAGCAGCCCGGACAGCATCTCTGGAAACACCATATATTTT.

V usage is TRBV5-8 and J usage is TRBJ1-6; D gene unclear. The CDR3 sequence is 16 residues long. The V end was cut by 0 bases, the J end by 0 bases, with 7 bases between. The germline V gene has CDR1 SGHTS and CDR2 YDEGEE. The CDR3 region is CASSLEAGSYNSPLHF. In DNA, the CDR3 is TGTGCCAGCAGCTTGGAGGCGGGCTCCTATAATTCACCCCTCCACTTT. The full variable domain, in which reference TRBV5-8 and TRBJ1-6 provide the parts outside the CDR3, is EAGVTQSPTHLIKTRGQQATLRCSPISGHTSVYWYQQALGLGLQFLLWYDEGEERNRGNFPPRFSGRQFPNYSSELNVNALELEDSALYLCASSLEAGSYNSPLHFGNGTRLTVT.

This chain links TRBV9 with TRBJ1-5; TRBD1 agrees at 12 bases. The CDR3 sequence is 16 residues long. Germline trimming cut 4 bases from V and 0 bases from J; bases unmatched to any gene: 2. Germline V lookup: CDR1 SGDLS, CDR2 YYNGEE. The CDR3 DNA is TGTGCCAGCAGCCCGGGACAGGGGGCTAGCAATCAGCCCCAGCATTTT. It specifies CASSPGQGASNQPQHF.

In nucleotides, the CDR3 is TGTGCCAGCAGTTGGCCCGGAGGGGAGGCGGCCGGGGAGCTGTTTTTT. Amino acids: CASSWPGGEAAGELFF. V and J are TRBV6-5 and TRBJ2-2, with D possibly being TRBD2 (6 bases). Trimming left V 4 bases short and J 6 bases short, with 18 bases between. Germline V gene lookup returns CDR1 MNHEY and CDR2 SVGAGI. CDR3 length: 16 amino acids.

The J gene is TRBJ1-2, the V gene TRBV7-9, with TRBD1 matching over 8 bases. V dropped 7 bases and J dropped 3; count of bases not matched to a gene: 4. Germline V gene sequence: CDR1 SEHNR, CDR2 FQNEAQ (reference sequence). The CDR3 contains 13 residues. As DNA, the CDR3 is TGTGCCAGCATTCCACAGGGGGACTATGGCTACACCTTC. Translation: CASIPQGDYGYTF.

The V gene is TRBV4-1, the J gene TRBJ1-2; TRBD1 agrees at 10 bases. The CDR3 has 18 amino acids. Per germline, CDR1 MGHRA and CDR2 YSYEKL. With 0 bases clipped from V and 0 bases from J, the junction kept 7 bases outside the gene matches. Here the CDR3 DNA reads TGCGCCAGCAGCCAAGATTGGACAGGGGGATTTCCTAACTATGGCTACACCTTC. It yields the protein CASSQDWTGGFPNYGYTF.

The chain uses TRBV7-2 and TRBJ2-3, with 7 bases fitting TRBD2. Germline CDR1 and CDR2: SGHTA and FQGNSA. The CDR3 has 15 residues. V shed 5 bases, J shed 2 bases, and the junction held 7 bases outside the gene matches. CDR3 DNA: TGTGCCAGCAGCCGCTGGAGCGGGAACACAGATACGCAGTATTTT. Its translation is CASSRWSGNTDTQYF.

The chain couples TRBV10-2 to TRBJ1-4; D possibly corresponds to TRBD1 (6 bases). In germline, CDR1 is WSHSY, CDR2 SAAADI. The V gene lost 4 bases and the J gene lost 7 bases, with 19 bases spanning the gap. The CDR3 is made up of 16 amino acids. This CDR3 is CASSGIIQGIGEKLFF. In DNA, the CDR3 is TGCGCCAGCAGTGGAATAATACAGGGTATCGGTGAAAAACTGTTTTTT.

The CDR3 DNA reads as TGTGCCGCCGTCGGAGGGAACTACAATGAGCAGTTCTTC. Amino acids: CAAVGGNYNEQFF. The chain uses TRBV6-5 and TRBJ2-1, with a weak D call TRBD2 (6 bases). CDR3 size: 13 residues. Germline CDR1 reads MNHEY; CDR2 reads SVGAGI. Trimming took 11 bases from V and 3 from J, leaving 14 bases between them.

This clone was picked up a small number of times. This chain joins TRBV3-1 (or the pseudogene TRBV3-2) and TRBJ2-4; TRBD1 matches at 9 bases. With 4 bases clipped from V and 6 bases from J, the junction kept 4 bases outside the gene matches. Germline V lookup: CDR1 LGHDT, CDR2 YNNKEL (reference sequence). This CDR3 region has 14 residues. The CDR3 coding sequence is TGTGCCAGCAGCCTCGGGACAGGGCGAAACATTCAGTACTTC. Translation gives CASSLGTGRNIQYF.

The chain uses TRBV10-3 and TRBJ1-2; D possibly corresponds to TRBD1 (5 bases). The CDR3 runs 12 residues. Trimming stripped 10 bases from V and 6 bases from J, with 15 bases between. Looked up from germline, CDR1 is ENHRY and CDR2 is SYGVKD. The CDR3 DNA follows: TGTGCCACTGCGGGGGGGGAGGATGGCTACACCTTC. This gives the protein CATAGGEDGYTF.

The sample holds one count of this clone. The chain has TRBV7-2 and TRBJ1-1; 7 bases line up with TRBD1. This CDR3 is built from 16 residues. Germline V lookup: CDR1 SGHTA, CDR2 FQGNSA. The V gene end was trimmed by 6 bases and the J gene end by 1 base; junction bases not matched to a gene: 11. The CDR3 nucleotides read TGTGCCAGCAGACCGTGGGACAGCTATAAGAACACTGAAGCTTTCTTT. This sequence encodes CASRPWDSYKNTEAFF.

The CDR3 DNA sequence: TGCGCCAGCAGCCAAGATGCCCCGGACAGATTCCCCCATCCCCAGCATTTT. It specifies CASSQDAPDRFPHPQHF. The chain links TRBV4-1 to TRBJ1-5, with D possibly matching TRBD1 (6 bases). This CDR3 is built from 17 residues. Germline lookup yields CDR1 MGHRA and CDR2 YSYEKL. V was trimmed by 0 bases and J by 10 bases, leaving 22 bases between them.

The chain has TRBV3-1 (or the pseudogene TRBV3-2) and TRBJ1-1, with 8 bases matching TRBD1. This CDR3 region has 13 residues. CDR1 is LGHDT, CDR2 YNNKEL, per germline (reference sequence). After removal of 4 bases from V and 7 bases from J, the junction contained 5 bases not matched to a gene. The chain's CDR3 is CASSPDRAGEAFF. The CDR3 coding sequence is TGTGCCAGCAGCCCGGACAGGGCGGGTGAAGCTTTCTTT.

The chain joins TRBV14 to TRBJ1-2, with 8 nucleotides matching TRBD1. Trimming at V came to 3 bases and at J to 3 bases, leaving 9 bases not matched to a gene. Germline-derived CDR1 and CDR2 are SGHDN and FVKESK. This CDR3 is 16 amino acids long. The chain's CDR3 is CASSQDGQGTHYGYTF. The CDR3 nucleotides are TGTGCCAGCAGCCAGGACGGACAGGGCACACACTATGGCTACACCTTC.

The chain couples TRBV19 to TRBJ2-5; TRBD1 matches 9 bases. V was pared by 8 bases and J by 4 bases, with 11 bases of the junction left unmatched. The CDR3 has 15 amino acids. Germline V gene sequence: CDR1 LNHDA, CDR2 SQIVND (reference sequence). The CDR3, as DNA: TGTGCCAGTTGCTCCGGGACAGGGAGTATAGAGACCCAGTACTTC. This encodes CASCSGTGSIETQYF.

The chain links TRBV10-3 to TRBJ1-2; 7 bases match TRBD1. V gave up 3 bases and J gave up 8 bases; unmatched junction bases: 6. The CDR3 has 13 amino acids. Per germline, CDR1 ENHRY and CDR2 SYGVKD. The CDR3 sequence is CAISDEGARGYTF. The CDR3 DNA sequence: TGTGCCATCAGTGACGAGGGGGCGCGCGGCTACACCTTC.

This clone has a handful of counts. CDR3 nucleotides: TGTGCCAGCCCCGGAGAGACCCAGTACTTC. Its protein product is CASPGETQYF. V gene TRBV21-1 combines with J gene TRBJ2-5; the table's D call, TRBD2, was not checked against the DNA. TRBV21-1 is a documented pseudogene. The CDR3 spans 10 residues.

The chain carries TRBV21-1 and TRBJ1-1. TRBV21-1 is marked as a pseudogene. The CDR3 consists of 14 residues. The CDR3 region is CASSPFVLIYEAFF. The CDR3, as DNA: TGTGCCAGCAGCCCATTTGTGTTAATCTATGAAGCTTTCTTT.

This clone appeared a single time. The rearrangement joins TRBV27 to TRBJ2-5; 7 bases are a match to TRBD1. Germline trimming cut 4 bases from V and 2 bases from J; bases unmatched to any gene: 13. This CDR3 is built from 17 residues. Per germline, CDR1 MNHEY and CDR2 SMNVEV (reference sequence). CDR3 DNA sequence: TGTGCCAGCAGTTCCCTCTACAGGGGAACGCGACAAGAGACCCAGTACTTC. It encodes CASSSLYRGTRQETQYF.

This chain connects TRBV27 to TRBJ1-2; 11 nucleotides align to TRBD1. The CDR3 covers 18 residues. V gave up 3 bases and J gave up 3 bases; unmatched junction bases: 12. Germline CDR1 MNHEY, CDR2 SMNVEV (reference sequence). The CDR3 DNA reads TGTGCCAGCAGTTTCCTACCGGGACAGGGGGGATTAGACTATGGCTACACCTTC. This sequence encodes CASSFLPGQGGLDYGYTF.

The genes are TRBV4-1 and TRBJ1-2; 9 positions match TRBD1. The CDR3 has 15 amino acids. V lost 1 base, J lost 7 bases, and 7 bases stayed unmatched. In germline, CDR1 is MGHRA, CDR2 YSYEKL. As DNA, the CDR3 is TGCGCCAGCAGCCAAGGCCCGGGACAGGGCATTGGCTACACCTTC. Translation: CASSQGPGQGIGYTF.

The V call is TRBV2, the J call TRBJ2-3; a weak D match, TRBD1 (7 bases). The CDR3 runs 14 residues. V lost 9 bases to trimming and J lost 2 bases, with 15 bases between them. Germline lookup yields CDR1 SNHLY and CDR2 FYNNEI. The CDR3, as DNA: TGTGCCAGTCCCCTCAGGGGGGCCACAGATACGCAGTATTTT. It yields the protein CASPLRGATDTQYF.

The chain carries TRBV7-3 and TRBJ2-6; 13 bases agree with TRBD2. The CDR3 runs 19 residues. V was pared by 5 bases and J by 3 bases, with 10 bases of the junction left unmatched. Germline assignment: CDR1 SGHTA and CDR2 FQGTGA. CDR3 nucleotides: TGTGCCAGCAGCCCCCGGACTAGCGGGGGAGGTTTTGGGGCCAACGTCCTGACTTTC. Amino acids: CASSPRTSGGGFGANVLTF.

The chain uses TRBV6-2 or TRBV6-3 and TRBJ1-1, with D uncertain. The V and J ends lost 6 bases and 7 bases respectively, with 12 bases between them. CDR3 length: 12 amino acids. The germline V gene encodes CDR1 MNHEY and CDR2 SVGEGT. As DNA, the CDR3 is TGTGCCAGCAGCCGAGACACCTTTGAAGCTTTCTTT. Translated: CASSRDTFEAFF.

This clone appeared once. This rearrangement joins TRBV19 to TRBJ2-2; 8 nucleotides line up with TRBD2. Germline-derived CDR1 and CDR2 are LNHDA and SQIVND (reference sequence). V gave up 3 bases and J gave up 4 bases; unmatched junction bases: 10. There are 17 residues in the CDR3. The CDR3 nucleotides are TGTGCCAGTAGTATCCTATCACTAGCGGAGTTCACCGGGGAGCTGTTTTTT. Amino acids: CASSILSLAEFTGELFF.